This T cell receptor beta chain stems from a study of cytomegalovirus exposure and HLA in healthy donors. Study results and limitations: A later look showed TCR association rates differing by HLA locus, highest for DRB1 and lowest for HLA-C. In vitro checks showed that a few CMV-associated chains really do target CMV antigens. Accurate HLA-A and HLA-B prediction from TCR beta sequences was reported for most subjects.

This clone occurred a few times. Its antigen is currently unknown. Both 60 Vbeta primers and 13 Jbeta primers went into the PCR. Original methodology: In a later analysis, 80 million to 100 million unique TCR beta chains included roughly 11 million shared by two or more donors. Profiling relied on immunoSEQ multiplex PCR, and the TCRdb table lists in-frame clones only, not all of them. V, J and clone size are those of that table, while D and trimming were read from the DNA. The sample records 60,000 to 70,000 clones, roughly four fifths being singletons. V lost 5 bases to trimming and J lost 2 bases, with 10 bases between them. The CDR3 spans 13 residues. CDR1 is MDHEN and CDR2 is SYDVKM in the germline V gene.

The clonotype was recovered from a man aged 45-65 years in good health and CMV-seronegative. The sample comprised PBMCs. The chain carries TRBV28 and TRBJ2-7, with a possible D match to TRBD2 (5 bases). The CDR3 sequence: CASSPPGAYEQYF. CDR3 DNA sequence: TGTGCCAGCAGTCCTCCCGGGGCCTACGAGCAGTACTTC.